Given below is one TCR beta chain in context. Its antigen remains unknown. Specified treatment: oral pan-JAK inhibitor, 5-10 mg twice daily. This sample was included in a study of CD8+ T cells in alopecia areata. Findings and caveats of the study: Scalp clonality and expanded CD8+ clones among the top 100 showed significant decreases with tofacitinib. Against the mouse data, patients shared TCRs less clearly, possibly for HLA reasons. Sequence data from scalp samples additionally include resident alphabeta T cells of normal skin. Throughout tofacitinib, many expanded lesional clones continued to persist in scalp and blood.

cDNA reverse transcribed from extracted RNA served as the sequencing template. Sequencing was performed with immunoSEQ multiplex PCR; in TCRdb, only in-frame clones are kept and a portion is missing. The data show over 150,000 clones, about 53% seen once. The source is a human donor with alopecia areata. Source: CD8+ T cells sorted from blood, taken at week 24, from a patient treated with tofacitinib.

The CDR3 loop reads CASKQGNQPQHF. The CDR3 nucleotides read TGTGCCAGTAAGCAGGGGAATCAGCCCCAGCATTTT. This chain uses TRBV5-6 with TRBJ1-5, with D maybe TRBD1 (6 bases). The germline gives CDR1 SGHDT, CDR2 YYEEEE. The CDR3 sequence is 12 residues long. V was clipped by 8 bases and J by 4 bases, with 10 bases between them.